This TCR beta chain appears in the sequencing data of a study of T cell responses to AZD1222 COVID-19 vaccine. V gave up 7 bases and J gave up 0 bases, with 16 bases separating them. Looked up from germline, CDR1 is LNHDA and CDR2 is SQIVND (reference sequence). This CDR3 spans 16 amino acids. Data came from immunoSEQ multiplex PCR; TCRdb stores just in-frame clones and leaves some out. The table records some 170,000 clones, around 94% of them present only once. This clone was counted between two and nine times. The receptor's source is an adult who received the AZD1222 COVID-19 vaccine. The chain joins TRBV19 to TRBJ1-3; D remains ambiguous. Sequences were derived from peripheral blood, sampled 28 days after the second AZD1222 dose. Here the CDR3 DNA reads TGTGCCAGTACCCGGACGCGTTTGTCCTCTGGAAACACCATATATTTT. This sequence encodes CASTRTRLSSGNTIYF.